Presented here are 29 T cell receptor beta chains from one specimen sequenced in a study of shared clonotypes between healthy human individuals. Sequenced by immunoSEQ multiplex PCR; TCRdb stores in-frame clones only, minus some. Found here are about 1 million clones, around four fifths of them singletons; the top ten hold about 1.4%. Sequenced: memory CD4+ T cells sorted from blood. The subset was: CD45RA-negative fraction. Every receptor here comes from a man younger than 30 in good health.

The gene calls are TRBV2 and TRBJ2-4; 7 positions agree with TRBD2. The V and J ends lost 10 bases and 1 base, in that order; junction bases with no gene match: 7. Germline CDR1 and CDR2: SNHLY and FYNNEI. This CDR3 spans 14 amino acids. The CDR3 loop is CATGHGGAKNIQYF. In nucleotides, the CDR3 is TGTGCCACCGGACACGGGGGGGCCAAAAACATTCAGTACTTC.

The chain employs TRBV5-1 and TRBJ2-5; tentatively, D is TRBD2 (5 bases). CDR1 SGHRS and CDR2 YFSETQ come from the germline V gene. CDR3 size: 12 residues. Trimming shortened V by 5 bases and J by 2 bases, and 7 bases separated the two germline ends. CDR3 sequence reads: CASRRAQETQYF. As DNA, the CDR3 is TGCGCCAGCAGGAGGGCTCAAGAGACCCAGTACTTC.

The chain joins TRBV13 to TRBJ1-3; maybe TRBD1 (5 bases). This CDR3 is 15 amino acids long. V was shortened by 5 bases and J by 2 bases, with 13 bases between the two germline ends. CDR1 PRHDT and CDR2 FYEKMQ come from the germline V gene (reference sequence). The chain's CDR3 is CASSRSGNTGNTIYF. CDR3 coding DNA: TGTGCCAGCAGCCGCTCAGGGAATACTGGAAACACCATATATTTT.

The table lists this clone with a few counts. The chain's CDR3 is CASSVRDGITDTQYF. The DNA of the CDR3 is TGTGCCAGCAGCGTTAGGGACGGAATCACAGATACGCAGTATTTT. This chain joins TRBV9 and TRBJ2-3; D might be TRBD1 or TRBD2, each matching 5 bases. The CDR3 has 15 residues. Germline-derived CDR1 and CDR2 are SGDLS and YYNGEE. Trimming pared 2 bases from V and 2 bases from J, leaving 12 bases between. Together with reference TRBV9 and TRBJ2-3, the CDR3 gives the full variable domain: DSGVTQTPKHLITATGQRVTLRCSPRSGDLSVYWYQQSLDQGLQFLIQYYNGEERAKGNILERFSAQQFPDLHSELNLSSLELGDSALYFCASSVRDGITDTQYFGPGTRLTVL.

The chain has TRBV2 and TRBJ2-1; D unresolved. The CDR3 is 13 residues long. In germline, CDR1 is SNHLY, CDR2 FYNNEI. With 2 bases removed from V and 8 bases from J, the gap between germline ends came to 10 bases. The CDR3 DNA sequence: TGTGCCAGCAGTGAAATATCGGGCGATGAGCAGTTCTTC. This translates into CASSEISGDEQFF.

The rearrangement uses TRBV30 and TRBJ2-2, with a weak D call TRBD2 (6 bases). The length of the CDR3 is 14 residues. V shed 3 bases and J shed 3 bases, with 11 bases lying between them. CDR1 is GTSNPN, CDR2 SVGIG, per germline (reference sequence). The chain's CDR3 is CAWSLGSDTGELFF. For the CDR3, the DNA is TGTGCCTGGAGCCTCGGGAGTGACACCGGGGAGCTGTTTTTT.

The chain links TRBV5-6 to TRBJ2-2, with 8 bases fitting TRBD1. Germline loops: CDR1 SGHDT, CDR2 YYEEEE. CDR3 size: 15 residues. Trimming at V came to 3 bases and at J to 7 bases, leaving 8 bases not matched to a gene. CDR3 DNA sequence: TGTGCCAGCAGCTCTGACAGGGGTCGAAGCGGGGAGCTGTTTTTT. As protein: CASSSDRGRSGELFF.

The chain links TRBV18 to TRBJ1-5, with no clear D. Germline V CDR1 and CDR2: KGHSH, LQKENI. Trimming shortened V by 2 bases and J by 2 bases, and 10 bases separated the two germline ends. The CDR3 sequence is 15 residues long. The DNA for the CDR3 is TGTGCCAGCTCACCAGAGGGAAACGGCAATCAGCCCCAGCATTTT. It is translated as CASSPEGNGNQPQHF. Full variable domain (remainder filled in from reference TRBV18 and TRBJ1-5): NAGVMQNPRHLVRRRGQEARLRCSPMKGHSHVYWYRQLPEEGLKFMVYLQKENIIDESGMPKERFSAEFPKEGPSILRIQQVVRGDSAAYFCASSPEGNGNQPQHFGDGTRLSIL.

This rearrangement joins TRBV6-4 to TRBJ2-3; 11 positions match TRBD2. CDR1 is MRHNA and CDR2 is SNTAGT in the germline V gene. This CDR3 is 16 amino acids long. V dropped 3 bases and J dropped 5; count of bases not matched to a gene: 7. The CDR3 loop is CASSESSGGARDTQYF. The CDR3 bases are TGTGCCAGCAGTGAGAGTAGCGGGGGGGCTCGAGATACGCAGTATTTT.

The J gene is TRBJ1-5, the V gene TRBV7-8; D may be TRBD1 (6 bases). V lost 3 bases, J lost 3 bases, and 9 bases lay in between. The germline gives CDR1 SGHVS, CDR2 FQNEAQ. The CDR3 consists of 14 residues. CDR3 residues: CASSFGQTNQPQHF. For the CDR3, the DNA is TGTGCCAGCAGCTTCGGACAGACCAATCAGCCCCAGCATTTT.

The chain has TRBV10-2 and TRBJ2-7, with 8 bases that match TRBD1. The CDR3 contains 14 residues. The V gene's germline CDR1 is WSHSY and CDR2 SAAADI. Trimming took 4 bases from V and 5 from J; bases not matched to a gene: 7. CDR3 loop: CASSGEQGVHEQYF. CDR3 DNA sequence: TGCGCCAGCAGTGGCGAACAGGGGGTCCACGAGCAGTACTTC.

The V call is TRBV5-3, the J call TRBJ2-1; possible D gene TRBD1, 6 bases. TRBV5-3 is marked as an open reading frame, function uncertain. The CDR3 is 14 amino acids. Deletions cut 1 base from V and 7 bases from J, with 12 bases between. The CDR3 spells CARSLRQGKNEQFF. DNA of the CDR3: TGTGCCAGAAGCTTGAGGCAGGGGAAGAATGAGCAGTTCTTC.

This chain joins TRBV6-6 and TRBJ1-1; D gene unclear. The germline V gene encodes CDR1 MNHNY and CDR2 SVGAGI (reference sequence). The CDR3 is made up of 15 amino acids. Trimming removed 0 bases from V and 2 bases from J, with 10 bases in between. The CDR3 DNA follows: TGTGCCAGCAGTTACTCGACACTGTTAAACACTGAAGCTTTCTTT. Encoded protein: CASSYSTLLNTEAFF.

The gene calls are TRBV7-2 and TRBJ2-3; D gene uncertain. The germline V and J ends were trimmed by 1 base and 4 bases, with 6 bases remaining between them. The CDR3 contains 13 residues. Germline values: CDR1 SGHTA, CDR2 FQGNSA. DNA for the CDR3: TGTGCCAGCAGCTTAGTGTCCGCAGATACGCAGTATTTT. Encoded protein: CASSLVSADTQYF. The full variable domain, its missing parts supplied by reference TRBV7-2 and TRBJ2-3, is GAGVSQSPSNKVTEKGKDVELRCDPISGHTALYWYRQSLGQGLEFLIYFQGNSAPDKSGLPSDRFSAERTGGSVSTLTIQRTQQEDSAVYLCASSLVSADTQYFGPGTRLTVL.

This clone was found many times. The chain carries TRBV18 and TRBJ2-1; perhaps TRBD1 as D (6 bases). Trimming took off 5 bases at V and 4 bases at J, with 9 bases between the two ends. The germline V gene has CDR1 KGHSH and CDR2 LQKENI. The length of the CDR3 is 13 residues. Here the CDR3 reads CASSSQGYNEQFF. CDR3 nucleotide sequence: TGTGCCAGCTCATCACAGGGATACAATGAGCAGTTCTTC.

J is TRBJ2-6 and V is TRBV6-1; D is ambiguous. Looked up from germline, CDR1 is MNHNS and CDR2 is SASEGT. The CDR3 is 15 residues long. Trimming removed 7 bases at V and 2 bases at J, with 12 bases between. CDR3 sequence: CASTVGIAGANVLTF. The CDR3 bases are TGTGCCAGCACCGTAGGTATTGCTGGGGCCAACGTCCTGACTTTC.

The gene calls are TRBV7-2 and TRBJ2-3; perhaps TRBD2 as D (6 bases). Germline lookup yields CDR1 SGHTA and CDR2 FQGNSA. The V gene lost 5 bases and the J gene lost 1 base, with 13 bases spanning the gap. The CDR3 contains 15 residues. This CDR3 is CASSPSAQRTDTQYF. DNA of the CDR3: TGTGCCAGCAGCCCTAGCGCGCAGCGCACAGATACGCAGTATTTT.

This chain connects TRBV5-5 to TRBJ2-5; TRBD1 aligns across 7 bases. Germline V gene data show CDR1 as SGHKS and CDR2 as YYEKEE (reference sequence). The V and J ends lost 4 bases and 5 bases, in that order; junction bases with no gene match: 11. The CDR3 extends over 15 amino acids. Here the CDR3 DNA reads TGTGCCAGCAGCCCTGGGACAGCCCTAGGGGAGACCCAGTACTTC. It yields the protein CASSPGTALGETQYF.

The V and J genes are TRBV15 and TRBJ1-4; D call uncertain. From germline, CDR1 is LNHNV and CDR2 YYDKDF (reference sequence). Trimming took 5 bases from V and 3 from J, leaving 7 bases between them. This CDR3 region has 13 residues. The CDR3 region has the DNA TGTGCCACCAGCTTGAGGGCTAATGAAAAACTGTTTTTT. This codes for CATSLRANEKLFF. Together with reference TRBV15 and TRBJ1-4, the CDR3 gives the full variable domain: DAMVIQNPRYQVTQFGKPVTLSCSQTLNHNVMYWYQQKSSQAPKLLFHYYDKDFNNEADTPDNFQSRRPNTSFCFLDIRSPGLGDTAMYLCATSLRANEKLFFGSGTQLSVL.

J is TRBJ2-2 and V is TRBV28; D is ambiguous. There are 14 residues in the CDR3. V was trimmed by 1 base and J by 6 bases, leaving 9 bases between them. Looked up from germline, CDR1 is MDHEN and CDR2 is SYDVKM. The CDR3 DNA reads TGTGCCAGCAGTTTATTAGTGGCGTCCGGGGAGCTGTTTTTT. Its protein product is CASSLLVASGELFF.

The V gene is TRBV13, the J gene TRBJ2-5; 14 bases line up with TRBD2. The J segment lost 5 bases and the V segment lost 5 bases, leaving 7 bases of the junction unmatched. This CDR3 has 16 residues. Germline V CDR1 and CDR2: PRHDT, FYEKMQ (reference sequence). Here the CDR3 DNA reads TGTGCCAGCAGCAGCGGGACTAGCGGGGGTGTGGAGACCCAGTACTTC. Translation: CASSSGTSGGVETQYF.

The J gene is TRBJ1-5, the V gene TRBV10-2; D is undetermined. CDR1 is WSHSY and CDR2 is SAAADI in the germline V gene. V gave up 2 bases and J gave up 0 bases, with 5 bases separating them. The length of the CDR3 is 14 residues. The CDR3 nucleotides are TGCGCCAGCAGTGAGGGTTATAGCAATCAGCCCCAGCATTTT. Amino acid sequence: CASSEGYSNQPQHF.

The chain couples TRBV5-1 to TRBJ2-7; D call uncertain. V dropped 4 bases and J dropped 3 bases, with 11 bases sitting between them. Germline V lookup: CDR1 SGHRS, CDR2 YFSETQ. The CDR3 length is 13 residues. The CDR3 sequence: CASSIVLDYEQYF. As DNA, the CDR3 is TGCGCCAGCAGCATCGTCCTGGACTACGAGCAGTACTTC.

This chain links TRBV19 with TRBJ1-2; maybe TRBD1 (5 bases). Germline V gene lookup returns CDR1 LNHDA and CDR2 SQIVND (reference sequence). The CDR3 extends over 14 amino acids. The ends were cut back, 6 bases at V and 2 bases at J, with 13 bases in the middle. This CDR3 reads CASRPATENYGYTF. CDR3 DNA sequence: TGTGCCAGTAGACCAGCGACAGAGAACTATGGCTACACCTTC. The full variable domain, its missing parts supplied by reference TRBV19 and TRBJ1-2, is DGGITQSPKYLFRKEGQNVTLSCEQNLNHDAMYWYRQDPGQGLRLIYYSQIVNDFQKGDIAEGYSVSREKKESFPLTVTSAQKNPTAFYLCASRPATENYGYTFGSGTRLTVV.

In its sample, this clone was seen once. The chain links TRBV27 to TRBJ2-2, with TRBD2 matching 11 bases. From germline, CDR1 is MNHEY and CDR2 SMNVEV (reference sequence). The CDR3 has 19 residues. V lost 3 bases to trimming and J lost 1 base; unmatched junction nucleotides: 10. The DNA for the CDR3 is TGTGCCAGCAGTTTGTGGGGGGCTAGCGGGAGGATGAACACCGGGGAGCTGTTTTTT. Translating it yields CASSLWGASGRMNTGELFF.

The gene calls are TRBV28 and TRBJ2-2; D is unresolved. CDR3 length: 15 amino acids. V was trimmed by 3 bases and J by 4 bases, leaving 12 bases between them. Germline V gene sequence: CDR1 MDHEN, CDR2 SYDVKM. The CDR3 sequence is CASSFLRQITGELFF. The CDR3 DNA sequence: TGTGCCAGCAGTTTCCTTCGACAAATCACCGGGGAGCTGTTTTTT.

V gene TRBV6-6 combines with J gene TRBJ2-7; either TRBD1 or TRBD2 may supply D (5 bases each). The germline gives CDR1 MNHNY, CDR2 SVGAGI (reference sequence). The CDR3 has 12 amino acids. Trimming stripped 6 bases from V and 6 bases from J, with 12 bases between. CDR3 sequence reads: CASRNGATEQYF. The CDR3 region has the DNA TGTGCCAGCAGAAACGGGGCAACCGAGCAGTACTTC.

The genes are TRBV7-2 and TRBJ2-2, with D uncertain. Trimming pared 1 base from V and 2 bases from J, leaving 8 bases between. The CDR3 totals 15 residues. Looked up from germline, CDR1 is SGHTA and CDR2 is FQGNSA. CDR3 sequence (DNA): TGTGCCAGCAGCTTAGATGCCGGAAACACCGGGGAGCTGTTTTTT. Translated, it gives CASSLDAGNTGELFF. The whole variable domain, remainder taken from reference TRBV7-2 and TRBJ2-2, is GAGVSQSPSNKVTEKGKDVELRCDPISGHTALYWYRQSLGQGLEFLIYFQGNSAPDKSGLPSDRFSAERTGGSVSTLTIQRTQQEDSAVYLCASSLDAGNTGELFFGEGSRLTVL.

In its sample, this clone was seen once. This chain joins TRBV6-1 and TRBJ1-5; no clear D. The germline gives CDR1 MNHNS, CDR2 SASEGT. CDR3 length equals 14 residues. V was trimmed by 4 bases and J by 0 bases, leaving 7 bases between them. Here the CDR3 DNA reads TGTGCCAGCAGTGTGGGAAGTAGCAATCAGCCCCAGCATTTT. It yields the protein CASSVGSSNQPQHF.